This T cell receptor beta chain was recorded in a study of control samples from healthy donors and cancer patients. TCRdb's table, derived via immunoSEQ multiplex PCR, lists solely in-frame clones and lacks some. The repertoire holds 150,000 to 200,000 clones, with about 86% as singletons. J gave up 2 bases and V 4 bases, and 4 bases lay outside the gene matches. This CDR3 contains 16 residues. The V gene's germline CDR1 is SGHRS and CDR2 YFSETQ. This TCR was sampled from a woman in her twenties or thirties in good health. Sequenced material: blood. V and J are TRBV5-1 and TRBJ2-2; 11 bases align to TRBD2. CDR3 bases: TGCGCCAGCAGCCCAGGGACTAGCGGAAACACCGGGGAGCTGTTTTTT. Translation gives CASSPGTSGNTGELFF.